A single sample is the source of the 25 T cell receptor beta chains below, sequenced in a study of cytotoxic CD8 clonotypes in ibrutinib-treated CLL. Clones were sequenced by immunoSEQ multiplex PCR, and TCRdb holds only the in-frame ones, with some missing. Among around 150,000 clones listed, about 88% were seen once. The material was PBMCs, obtained at disease progression, from a patient treated with ibrutinib. The receptors were gathered from a human donor with chronic lymphocytic leukemia.

V usage is TRBV5-1 and J usage is TRBJ1-2, with TRBD1 matching 7 bases. The V gene's germline CDR1 is SGHRS and CDR2 YFSETQ. Losses at the gene ends were 4 bases for V and 4 bases for J; bases not matched to a gene: 13. The length of the CDR3 is 16 residues. The CDR3 DNA sequence: TGCGCCAGCAGCCCTGGGACAGCAAACCTTTTCTATGGCTACACCTTC. Encoded protein: CASSPGTANLFYGYTF. The full variable domain, with the rest looked up from reference TRBV5-1 and TRBJ1-2, is KAGVTQTPRYLIKTRGQQVTLSCSPISGHRSVSWYQQTPGQGLQFLFEYFSETQRNKGNFPGRFSGRQFSNSRSEMNVSTLELGDSALYLCASSPGTANLFYGYTFGSGTRLTVV.

The chain links TRBV6-4 to TRBJ2-3, with 7 bases aligning to TRBD2. From germline, CDR1 is MRHNA and CDR2 SNTAGT. After removal of 3 bases from V and 6 bases from J, the junction contained 9 bases not matched to a gene. The CDR3 runs to 15 residues. In nucleotides, the CDR3 is TGTGCCAGCAGTGATGGTGAAGCGGGACGTGATACGCAGTATTTT. This translates into CASSDGEAGRDTQYF.

This clone was recorded a few times. V and J are TRBV4-1 and TRBJ2-1, with TRBD2 matching 9 bases. Germline-derived CDR1 and CDR2 are MGHRA and YSYEKL. The V gene end was trimmed by 4 bases and the J gene end by 7 bases; junction bases not matched to a gene: 11. CDR3 length: 16 residues. The DNA of the CDR3 is TGCGCCAGCAGCCGGGGGCGGGAGGGGCTTGGGAATGAGCAGTTCTTC. Its translation is CASSRGREGLGNEQFF.

This clone was counted once. The V gene is TRBV18, the J gene TRBJ1-1; D not resolved. The CDR3 length is 12 residues. Germline values: CDR1 KGHSH, CDR2 LQKENI. Trimming took off 4 bases at V and 1 base at J, with 4 bases between the two ends. The CDR3 DNA reads TGTGCCAGCTCACTGGGGAACACTGAAGCTTTCTTT. Its protein product is CASSLGNTEAFF.

In DNA, the CDR3 is TGTGCCAGCAGTCAGCTGGTGAACACTGAAGCTTTCTTT. It translates to CASSQLVNTEAFF. This chain uses TRBV7-9 with TRBJ1-1; D is uncertain. The CDR3 contains 13 residues. CDR1 and CDR2 from the germline V gene are SEHNR and FQNEAQ (reference sequence). The V end lost 6 bases, the J end lost 0 bases, and 8 bases lay between the germline ends. The full variable domain, rest sourced from reference TRBV7-9 and TRBJ1-1, is DTGVSQNPRHKITKRGQNVTFRCDPISEHNRLYWYRQTLGQGPEFLTYFQNEAQLEKSRLLSDRFSAERPKGSFSTLEIQRTEQGDSAMYLCASSQLVNTEAFFGQGTRLTVV.

The chain is built from TRBV5-1 and TRBJ2-7, with TRBD1 matching 10 bases. Germline V gives CDR1 SGHRS, CDR2 YFSETQ. The CDR3 contains 14 residues. The V gene end was trimmed by 6 bases and the J gene end by 3 bases; junction bases not matched to a gene: 6. The CDR3, as DNA: TGCGCCAGCACCGGGACAGGGGATGTCTACGAGCAGTACTTC. Encoded protein: CASTGTGDVYEQYF.

The CDR3 here is CAISDPRKYEQYF. CDR3 coding DNA: TGTGCCATCAGTGATCCAAGGAAATACGAGCAGTACTTC. V usage is TRBV10-3 and J usage is TRBJ2-7; D not resolved. V dropped 3 bases and J dropped 4 bases, with 10 bases sitting between them. This CDR3 comprises 13 residues. CDR1 is ENHRY and CDR2 is SYGVKD in the germline V gene.

V is TRBV7-2 and J is TRBJ2-2, with a tentative D call TRBD2 (5 bases). CDR3 length equals 18 residues. V lost 7 bases, J lost 0 bases, and 21 bases lay in between. CDR1 and CDR2 from the germline V gene are SGHTA and FQGNSA. The CDR3 spells CASTTRMLSGTNTGELFF. The DNA of the CDR3 is TGTGCCAGCACCACTAGAATGCTCAGCGGAACGAACACCGGGGAGCTGTTTTTT.

The gene calls are TRBV11-3 and TRBJ2-3; the D is unclear. Trimming shortened V by 4 bases and J by 2 bases, and 7 bases separated the two germline ends. CDR1 SGHNT and CDR2 YENEEA come from the germline V gene. The CDR3 runs 13 residues. In DNA, the CDR3 is TGTGCCAGCAGCTCCAGGCTCACAGATACGCAGTATTTT. This sequence encodes CASSSRLTDTQYF. The variable domain in full, completed from reference TRBV11-3 and TRBJ2-3, reads EAGVVQSPRYKIIEKKQPVAFWCNPISGHNTLYWYLQNLGQGPELLIRYENEEAVDDSQLPKDRFSAERLKGVDSTLKIQPAELGDSAVYLCASSSRLTDTQYFGPGTRLTVL.

The chain recombines TRBV5-1 with TRBJ2-2, with D unresolved. The V gene's germline CDR1 is SGHRS and CDR2 YFSETQ. The CDR3 is 14 amino acids. V lost 9 bases and J lost 0, with 12 bases in between. The DNA of the CDR3 is TGCGCCACAAAGGCTACCTCGAACACCGGGGAGCTGTTTTTT. Protein: CATKATSNTGELFF.

The J gene is TRBJ1-4, the V gene TRBV29-1; D is perhaps TRBD1 (6 bases). Trimming pared 7 bases from V and 0 bases from J, leaving 15 bases between. This CDR3 is built from 15 residues. Looked up from germline, CDR1 is SQVTM and CDR2 is ANQGSEA. The CDR3 sequence is CSAGGQGPTNEKLFF. CDR3 DNA: TGCAGCGCCGGGGGCCAGGGCCCAACTAATGAAAAACTGTTTTTT.

In this sample, this clone turned up once. The chain recombines TRBV19 with TRBJ1-2, with TRBD1 as a possible D gene (5 bases). The CDR3 totals 16 residues. With 3 bases removed from V and 1 base from J, the gap between germline ends came to 15 bases. CDR1 and CDR2 from the germline V gene are LNHDA and SQIVND (reference sequence). CDR3 sequence reads: CASSIPPGIDNYGYTF. In DNA, the CDR3 is TGTGCCAGTAGTATTCCCCCAGGGATAGATAACTATGGCTACACCTTC.

The V and J genes are TRBV27 and TRBJ1-1, with 10 positions matching TRBD1. The CDR3 is made up of 14 amino acids. The V and J ends lost 6 bases and 5 bases, in that order; junction bases with no gene match: 6. Per the germline V gene, CDR1 is MNHEY and CDR2 is SMNVEV (reference sequence). The CDR3 reads CASSPGQGWTEAFF. The CDR3 nucleotides are TGTGCCAGCAGCCCGGGACAGGGGTGGACTGAAGCTTTCTTT.

V gene TRBV29-1 combines with J gene TRBJ2-7, with D uncertain. Between the trimmed V and J ends, which lost 8 bases and 7 bases, there was a span of 12 bases. CDR1 is SQVTM and CDR2 is ANQGSEA in the germline V gene. This CDR3 region has 10 residues. The CDR3 bases are TGCAGCACCCGAGGTGGGGAGCAGTACTTC. It codes for CSTRGGEQYF.

The chain carries TRBV11-2 and TRBJ1-1; maybe TRBD1 (5 bases). Looked up from germline, CDR1 is SGHAT and CDR2 is FQNNGV. V lost 2 bases to trimming and J lost 1 base, with 11 bases between them. The CDR3 runs to 15 residues. The CDR3 spells CASSLRGLQNTEAFF. The CDR3, as DNA: TGTGCCAGCAGCTTAAGGGGTCTCCAGAACACTGAAGCTTTCTTT.

The CDR3 loop reads CASSPPRGGLVVNEQFF. DNA for the CDR3: TGTGCCAGCAGTCCCCCGAGGGGGGGGCTGGTGGTAAATGAGCAGTTCTTC. This chain joins TRBV28 and TRBJ2-1; a weak D match, TRBD2 (7 bases). Germline loops: CDR1 MDHEN, CDR2 SYDVKM. V was cut by 5 bases and J by 7 bases, with 24 bases left in between. The CDR3 covers 17 residues.

The genes are TRBV19 and TRBJ2-1; TRBD2 aligns across 10 bases. CDR1 is LNHDA, CDR2 SQIVND, per germline (reference sequence). CDR3 length: 13 residues. V gave up 1 base and J gave up 11 bases; unmatched junction bases: 2. The CDR3 loop is CASSIGTSGKQFF. The CDR3 coding sequence is TGTGCCAGTAGTATAGGGACTAGCGGAAAGCAGTTCTTC.

The genes are TRBV5-1 and TRBJ2-1; 12 positions agree with TRBD2. Germline CDR1 is SGHRS and CDR2 is YFSETQ. V dropped 0 bases and J dropped 1; count of bases not matched to a gene: 5. The CDR3 has 18 amino acids. The CDR3 nucleotides read TGCGCCAGCAGCTTGGGACTAGCGGGAGTCCTTTCCTACAATGAGCAGTTCTTC. It encodes CASSLGLAGVLSYNEQFF.

The rearrangement uses TRBV6-5 and TRBJ1-5, with 9 bases identical to TRBD1. CDR1 is MNHEY and CDR2 is SVGAGI in the germline V gene. The J segment lost 2 bases and the V segment lost 5 bases, leaving 1 base of the junction unmatched. The CDR3 is 14 amino acids. DNA of the CDR3: TGTGCCAGCAGTCGGGACAGGGGCAATCAGCCCCAGCATTTT. The encoded protein is CASSRDRGNQPQHF.

This clone was counted a few times. The chain links TRBV19 to TRBJ1-1, with D possibly TRBD1 on 6 matching bases. V lost 8 bases and J 3 bases, leaving 10 bases between the germline ends. The germline V gene encodes CDR1 LNHDA and CDR2 SQIVND (reference sequence). This CDR3 is 12 amino acids long. The chain's CDR3 is CASWTADTEAFF. The CDR3 DNA follows: TGTGCCAGTTGGACAGCGGACACTGAAGCTTTCTTT.

This chain connects TRBV5-4 to TRBJ1-1; D is unresolved. Trimming stripped 2 bases from V and 1 base from J, with 3 bases between. Germline V CDR1 and CDR2: SGHNT, YYREEE (reference sequence). The CDR3 totals 12 residues. The CDR3 region is CASSFGNTEAFF. The CDR3 nucleotides are TGTGCCAGCAGCTTTGGGAACACTGAAGCTTTCTTT.

This chain joins TRBV7-3 and TRBJ1-1, with TRBD1 as a possible D gene (5 bases). The CDR3 covers 15 residues. The V and J ends lost 2 bases and 1 base respectively, with 11 bases between them. In germline, CDR1 is SGHTA, CDR2 FQGTGA. In DNA form, the CDR3 reads TGTGCCAGCAGCTTATGGCCAGGGACGAACACTGAAGCTTTCTTT. It codes for CASSLWPGTNTEAFF.

The rearrangement joins TRBV6-5 to TRBJ2-7; D unclear. V was shortened by 6 bases and J by 5 bases, with 17 bases between the two germline ends. The CDR3 runs to 14 residues. Germline V gene lookup returns CDR1 MNHEY and CDR2 SVGAGI. CDR3 bases: TGTGCCAGCAGACTTTCCGGGTTATCCCACGAGCAGTACTTC. Translating it yields CASRLSGLSHEQYF.

This rearrangement joins TRBV6-6 to TRBJ2-2, with no clear D. The CDR3 sequence is 14 residues long. Germline V CDR1 and CDR2: MNHNY, SVGAGI (reference sequence). V was shortened by 6 bases and J by 4 bases, with 12 bases between the two germline ends. DNA of the CDR3: TGTGCCAGCAGCCCTCGTCTCGGCACCGGGGAGCTGTTTTTT. It translates to CASSPRLGTGELFF.

The rearrangement links TRBV7-8 to TRBJ2-7, with 8 bases lining up with TRBD2. J lost 0 bases, V lost 3 bases, and 4 bases had no gene match. CDR3 size: 15 residues. CDR1 SGHVS and CDR2 FQNEAQ come from the germline V gene. This chain's CDR3 is CASSLGTRSSYEQYF. In nucleotides, the CDR3 is TGTGCCAGCAGCTTGGGGACTAGAAGCTCCTACGAGCAGTACTTC.